The 10 T cell receptor beta chains listed next were all sequenced from one sample in a study of glioma-infiltrating T cells (dated by TCRdb to 2016 to 2017). The sample was run on an Illumina MiSeq. The iRepertoire nested amplicon-rescue multiplex PCR (arm-PCR) platform was used to amplify TCR alpha and beta CDR3 regions from RNA. TCRdb itself trimmed the public reads at Q25 with fastp, ran MiXCR and retained productive beta chains. Each entry is one CDR3 protein sequence, shown with its most common DNA and genes. The sample table shows 150,000 to 200,000 distinct CDR3 sequences, and more than 30% are seen once. Of the sample, 20% to 25% is held by the ten largest clones. The sample comprised glioma tissue, nonneoplastic brain tissue, or PBMCs (not recorded which). Source of these receptors: a human donor with low-grade glioma or glioblastoma, undergoing nonglioma brain surgery, or in good health (not recorded which).

This clonotype was picked up many times. The chain couples TRBV29-1 to TRBJ2-1; 11 positions agree with TRBD2. V trimming: 7 bases; J trimming: 10 bases; junction bases outside the gene matches: 12. CDR3 length equals 14 residues. Germline CDR1 is SQVTM and CDR2 is ANQGSEA. The CDR3 nucleotides read TGCAGCGCAACGACTAGCGGGGTCTCGGGCGAGCAGTTCTTC. Its protein product is CSATTSGVSGEQFF.

CDR3 DNA: TGCGCCGTACGGAATAGCGAGAGCTCCTACAATGAGCAGTTCTTC. Translated: CAVRNSESSYNEQFF. This chain joins TRBV10-2 and TRBJ2-1; perhaps TRBD2 as D (5 bases). Trimming pared 11 bases from V and 0 bases from J, leaving 17 bases between. CDR1 and CDR2 from the germline V gene are WSHSY and SAAADI. The CDR3 runs 15 residues.

The sample holds many counts of this clonotype. The rearrangement joins TRBV7-2 to TRBJ1-1, with TRBD1 identical over 8 bases. This CDR3 is built from 13 residues. Germline values: CDR1 SGHTA, CDR2 FQGNSA. Unmatched junction bases numbered 3, after V lost 5 bases and J lost 4 bases. Written as DNA, the CDR3 is TGTGCCAGCAGCGCCGGACAGGGCACTGAAGCTTTCTTT. Its protein is CASSAGQGTEAFF. Full variable domain (missing parts from reference TRBV7-2 and TRBJ1-1): GAGVSQSPSNKVTEKGKDVELRCDPISGHTALYWYRQSLGQGLEFLIYFQGNSAPDKSGLPSDRFSAERTGGSVSTLTIQRTQQEDSAVYLCASSAGQGTEAFFGQGTRLTVV.

This clonotype has at least ten counts. The CDR3 sequence: CSASRTGVLGEQYF. The CDR3 region has the DNA TGCAGTGCTAGTCGGACAGGGGTCTTAGGCGAGCAGTACTTC. This chain joins TRBV20-1 and TRBJ2-7; 9 positions match TRBD1. V lost 3 bases, J lost 6 bases, and 9 bases stayed unmatched. Germline CDR1 is DFQATT and CDR2 is SNEGSKA (reference sequence). CDR3 length equals 14 residues.

The rearrangement uses TRBV28 and TRBJ2-1; 10 positions agree with TRBD2. The V gene's germline CDR1 is MDHEN and CDR2 SYDVKM. This CDR3 is 13 amino acids long. The CDR3 coding sequence is TGTGCTAGACCCAGCGGGAGGGACAATGAGCAGTTCTTC. This translates into CARPSGRDNEQFF. Drawing the rest from reference TRBV28 and TRBJ2-1, the complete variable domain is DVKVTQSSRYLVKRTGEKVFLECVQDMDHENMFWYRQDPGLGLRLIYFSYDVKMKEKGDIPEGYSVSREKKERFSLILESASTNQTSMYLCARPSGRDNEQFFGPGTRLTVL.

This clonotype came up a few times. This chain uses TRBV30 with TRBJ1-1; D gene unclear. The germline V gene has CDR1 GTSNPN and CDR2 SVGIG (reference sequence). Trimming pared 0 bases from V and 5 bases from J, leaving 10 bases between. CDR3 length: 13 amino acids. The CDR3 nucleotides read TGTGCCTGGAGTGTAGAAGCCCGTACTGAAGCTTTCTTT. Protein: CAWSVEARTEAFF.

Note on this clonotype: Its ends do not fully match the called genes, so a read error is possible. V is TRBV20-1 and J is TRBJ2-3; the D gene is possibly TRBD2 (6 bases). The CDR3 runs 13 residues. Per germline, CDR1 DFQATT and CDR2 SNEGSKA (reference sequence). CDR3 residues: CSTSYDSADTQYF. CDR3 nucleotides: TGCAGTACTAGCTACGATAGCGCAGATACGCAGTATTTT.

This clonotype was found many times. V gene TRBV6-1 combines with J gene TRBJ2-6; 8 bases map to TRBD1. Germline trimming cut 11 bases from V and 0 bases from J; bases unmatched to any gene: 3. The germline gives CDR1 MNHNS, CDR2 SASEGT. The CDR3 runs to 14 residues. DNA of the CDR3: TGTGCCGGCGGACAGGGCTCTGGGGCCAACGTCCTGACTTTC. The encoded protein is CAGGQGSGANVLTF.

The table lists this clonotype with many counts. The chain employs TRBV20-1 and TRBJ1-2; 8 bases are a match to TRBD1. CDR3 length equals 12 residues. Per germline, CDR1 DFQATT and CDR2 SNEGSKA (reference sequence). The V gene end was trimmed by 4 bases and the J gene end by 6 bases; junction bases not matched to a gene: 4. CDR3 loop: CSAIQGADGYTF. The CDR3 DNA reads as TGCAGTGCTATCCAGGGGGCCGATGGCTACACCTTC.

This clonotype showed up many times. The chain combines TRBV28 with TRBJ2-3; 10 bases line up with TRBD2. The V and J ends lost 3 bases and 6 bases, in that order; junction bases with no gene match: 6. The CDR3 consists of 15 residues. From germline, CDR1 is MDHEN and CDR2 SYDVKM. The CDR3 DNA is TGTGCCAGCAGTTTCGCCGGGACTAGCGCCGATACGCAGTATTTT. Its protein product is CASSFAGTSADTQYF. Full variable domain (outside the CDR3, taken from reference TRBV28 and TRBJ2-3): DVKVTQSSRYLVKRTGEKVFLECVQDMDHENMFWYRQDPGLGLRLIYFSYDVKMKEKGDIPEGYSVSREKKERFSLILESASTNQTSMYLCASSFAGTSADTQYFGPGTRLTVL.